One sample yielded the 19 T cell receptor beta chains listed below, sequenced in a study of blood T cell repertoires in COVID-19. Sequencing used immunoSEQ multiplex PCR; TCRdb keeps in-frame clones, though not all of them. The sample holds around 230,000 clones; about 86% are singletons and the top ten take 3.3%. Sequenced: PBMCs or T cells enriched from blood (not recorded which). These receptors originate from a woman aged 35 to 49 with acute COVID-19.

This chain connects TRBV21-1 to TRBJ1-1; the table names TRBD1, a call not compared with the DNA. TRBV21-1 is annotated as a pseudogene. CDR3 size: 17 residues. As DNA, the CDR3 is TGTGCCAGCAGCATTCGACAGGACGGCCCTTCTAACACTGAAGCTTTCTTT. It specifies CASSIRQDGPSNTEAFF.

This chain connects TRBV20-1 to TRBJ2-7; D unresolved. In germline, CDR1 is DFQATT, CDR2 SNEGSKA (reference sequence). The CDR3 covers 13 residues. Trimming took 6 bases from V and 3 from J, leaving 15 bases between them. The CDR3 spells CSASLVRNYEQYF. DNA for the CDR3: TGCAGTGCCAGTCTAGTTCGTAACTACGAGCAGTACTTC.

The V and J genes are TRBV19 and TRBJ1-1; D unclear. V dropped 7 bases and J dropped 11 bases, with 26 bases sitting between them. Germline lookup yields CDR1 LNHDA and CDR2 SQIVND (reference sequence). The CDR3 covers 15 residues. This CDR3 is CASTNLRLRNTGAFF. The DNA for the CDR3 is TGTGCCAGTACCAATTTAAGACTGCGGAACACTGGGGCTTTCTTT.

The genes are TRBV27 and TRBJ1-1; TRBD1 matches at 7 bases. Germline V gives CDR1 MNHEY, CDR2 SMNVEV (reference sequence). The CDR3 runs 13 residues. Trimming cost V 8 bases and J 6 bases; bases outside gene matches: 9. The DNA for the CDR3 is TGTGCCAGCGGAATAAAGGGGGCCGCTGAAGCTTTCTTT. It codes for CASGIKGAAEAFF.

This sequence joins TRBV3-1 (or the pseudogene TRBV3-2) and TRBJ2-1; D remains ambiguous. The CDR3 extends over 13 amino acids. Germline V gene sequence: CDR1 LGHDT, CDR2 YNNKEL (reference sequence). Trimming pared 0 bases from V and 4 bases from J, leaving 4 bases between. CDR3 nucleotides: TGTGCCAGCAGCCAAGACAGATACAATGAGCAGTTCTTC. This sequence encodes CASSQDRYNEQFF.

V usage is TRBV11-3 and J usage is TRBJ2-7, with a possible D match to TRBD1 (5 bases). This CDR3 spans 14 amino acids. Germline CDR1 SGHNT, CDR2 YENEEA. V was pared by 0 bases and J by 2 bases, with 8 bases between. The DNA for the CDR3 is TGTGCCAGCAGCTTAGATCAGGGCCCCTACGAGCAGTACTTC. It translates to CASSLDQGPYEQYF.

This clone has only one observation. The V and J genes are TRBV5-1 and TRBJ1-1, with unresolved D. V was pared by 2 bases and J by 0 bases, with 5 bases between. CDR1 is SGHRS and CDR2 is YFSETQ in the germline V gene. The length of the CDR3 is 13 residues. The CDR3 DNA sequence: TGCGCCAGCAGCTTACAATTGAACACTGAAGCTTTCTTT. Translated, it gives CASSLQLNTEAFF.

The DNA for the CDR3 is TGTGCCACCTCGTCCGGACTCTACCACACCGGGGAGCTGTTTTTT. Translating gives CATSSGLYHTGELFF. The chain uses TRBV2 and TRBJ2-2; possible D gene TRBD2, 5 bases. This CDR3 has 15 residues. The V and J ends lost 10 bases and 3 bases respectively, with 18 bases between them. Germline V gene sequence: CDR1 SNHLY, CDR2 FYNNEI.

In regard to this clone: The same CDR3 is also encoded by other DNA sequences in this sample. The chain combines TRBV7-8 with TRBJ2-3, with D possibly TRBD1 on 6 matching bases. V was trimmed by 1 base and J by 0 bases, leaving 11 bases between them. CDR1 is SGHVS and CDR2 is FQNEAQ in the germline V gene. CDR3 length equals 16 residues. The CDR3 bases are TGTGCCAGCAGCTTAGTATCGGGACACAGCACAGATACGCAGTATTTT. Its translation: CASSLVSGHSTDTQYF.

The chain carries TRBV19 and TRBJ1-1; 10 bases agree with TRBD1. This CDR3 is built from 16 residues. V lost 3 bases, J lost 1 base, and 5 bases stayed unmatched. Germline CDR1 and CDR2: LNHDA and SQIVND (reference sequence). CDR3 sequence (DNA): TGTGCCAGTAGTATGTTGGGACAGGGGTGGAACACTGAAGCTTTCTTT. Translation: CASSMLGQGWNTEAFF.

J is TRBJ2-4 and V is TRBV24-1, with D tentatively TRBD1 (5 bases). V dropped 6 bases and J dropped 9 bases, with 14 bases sitting between them. The CDR3 consists of 13 residues. The germline V gene has CDR1 KGHDR and CDR2 SFDVKD. CDR3 region: CATSPGAGRIQYF. The CDR3 nucleotides are TGTGCCACCAGTCCTGGGGCTGGGCGCATTCAGTACTTC.

The chain joins TRBV24-1 to TRBJ2-2; 11 bases line up with TRBD2. Germline CDR1 reads KGHDR; CDR2 reads SFDVKD. Germline trimming cut 3 bases from V and 2 bases from J; bases unmatched to any gene: 4. There are 17 residues in the CDR3. The CDR3 DNA reads TGTGCCACCAGTGATGCGGGACTAGCGGTTAACACCGGGGAGCTGTTTTTT. Translated, it gives CATSDAGLAVNTGELFF.

The chain couples TRBV9 to TRBJ2-7, with D perhaps TRBD2 (7 bases). This CDR3 spans 16 amino acids. The V end lost 0 bases, the J end lost 3 bases, and 16 bases lay between the germline ends. In germline, CDR1 is SGDLS, CDR2 YYNGEE. CDR3 loop: CASSVGGLAAIYEQYF. The CDR3 coding sequence is TGTGCCAGCAGCGTAGGGGGGCTAGCGGCTATCTACGAGCAGTACTTC.

CDR3 protein: CASSPGQVSYEQYF. The CDR3 bases are TGTGCCAGCAGCCCCGGACAGGTCTCCTACGAGCAGTACTTC. The chain couples TRBV7-2 to TRBJ2-7, with 7 nucleotides matching TRBD1. V was pared by 5 bases and J by 0 bases, with 4 bases of the junction left unmatched. The CDR3 has 14 residues. Germline V gene lookup returns CDR1 SGHTA and CDR2 FQGNSA.

The chain has TRBV11-2 and TRBJ2-7; possible D gene TRBD1, 7 bases. The CDR3 is made up of 15 amino acids. Deletions cut 1 base from V and 4 bases from J, with 14 bases between. Per germline, CDR1 SGHAT and CDR2 FQNNGV. The DNA for the CDR3 is TGTGCCAGCAGCTTAGTTCCAGGGGGGTTATACGAGCAGTACTTC. Translating gives CASSLVPGGLYEQYF.

The chain carries TRBV5-1 and TRBJ1-1; D remains ambiguous. Germline CDR1 SGHRS, CDR2 YFSETQ. The CDR3 sequence is 15 residues long. Trimming cost V 4 bases and J 1 base, with 14 bases left between them. The CDR3 spells CASSPQSAQNTEAFF. The CDR3, as DNA: TGCGCCAGCAGCCCACAGAGTGCACAGAACACTGAAGCTTTCTTT.

V usage is TRBV3-1 (or the pseudogene TRBV3-2) and J usage is TRBJ2-1, with TRBD2 matching 7 bases. The length of the CDR3 is 17 residues. Germline CDR1 and CDR2: LGHDT and YNNKEL (reference sequence). The V and J ends lost 0 bases and 0 bases, in that order; junction bases with no gene match: 5. CDR3 DNA sequence: TGTGCCAGCAGCCAAGATCAGGTAGCGGGCTCCTACAATGAGCAGTTCTTC. This encodes CASSQDQVAGSYNEQFF.

The chain has TRBV7-8 and TRBJ1-2; D gene unclear. The CDR3 totals 13 residues. Per germline, CDR1 SGHVS and CDR2 FQNEAQ. Trimming pared 5 bases from V and 2 bases from J, leaving 9 bases between. This CDR3 is CASSPQINYGYTF. The CDR3 DNA reads as TGTGCCAGCAGCCCACAGATAAACTATGGCTACACCTTC.

This chain uses TRBV7-9 with TRBJ1-3; D is uncertain. This CDR3 region has 14 residues. Germline V gene lookup returns CDR1 SEHNR and CDR2 FQNEAQ (reference sequence). V shed 6 bases and J shed 4 bases, with 13 bases lying between them. The CDR3 coding sequence is TGTGCCAGCAGTGGACTGGCGACAGGAAACACCATATATTTT. Its translation is CASSGLATGNTIYF.